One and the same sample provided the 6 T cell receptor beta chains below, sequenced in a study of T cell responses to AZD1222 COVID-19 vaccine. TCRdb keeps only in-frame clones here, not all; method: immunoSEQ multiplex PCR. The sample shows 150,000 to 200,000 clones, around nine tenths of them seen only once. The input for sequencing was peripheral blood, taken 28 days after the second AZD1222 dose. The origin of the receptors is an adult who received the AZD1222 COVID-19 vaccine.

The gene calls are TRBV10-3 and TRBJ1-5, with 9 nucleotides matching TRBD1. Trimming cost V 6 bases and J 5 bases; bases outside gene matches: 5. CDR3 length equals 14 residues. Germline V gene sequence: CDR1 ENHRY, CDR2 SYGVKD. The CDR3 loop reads CAISHRDRDQPQHF. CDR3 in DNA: TGTGCCATCAGCCACCGGGACAGGGATCAGCCCCAGCATTTT.

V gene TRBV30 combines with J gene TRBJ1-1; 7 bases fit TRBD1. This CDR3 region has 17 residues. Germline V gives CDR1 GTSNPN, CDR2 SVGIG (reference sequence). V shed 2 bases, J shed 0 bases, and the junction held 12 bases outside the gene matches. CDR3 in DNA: TGTGCCTGGAGTCTTTTGGGACAGTCCTACATGAACACTGAAGCTTTCTTT. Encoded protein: CAWSLLGQSYMNTEAFF. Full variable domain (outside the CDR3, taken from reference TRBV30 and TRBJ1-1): SQTIHQWPATLVQPVGSPLSLECTVEGTSNPNLYWYRQAAGRGLQLLFYSVGIGQISSEVPQNLSASRPQDRQFILSSKKLLLSDSGFYLCAWSLLGQSYMNTEAFFGQGTRLTVV.

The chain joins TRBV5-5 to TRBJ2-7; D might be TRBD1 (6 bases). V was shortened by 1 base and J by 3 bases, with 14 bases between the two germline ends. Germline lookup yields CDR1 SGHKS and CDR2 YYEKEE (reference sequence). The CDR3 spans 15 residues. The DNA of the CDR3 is TGTGCCAGCAGCTTGTCGGCAGGGGAAATCTACGAGCAGTACTTC. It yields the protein CASSLSAGEIYEQYF.

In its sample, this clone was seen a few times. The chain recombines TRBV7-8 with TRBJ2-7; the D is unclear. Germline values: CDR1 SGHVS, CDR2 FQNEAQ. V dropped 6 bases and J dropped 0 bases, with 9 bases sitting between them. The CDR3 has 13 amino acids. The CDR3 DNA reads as TGTGCCAGCAGAACGGGTTTCTCCTACGAGCAGTACTTC. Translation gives CASRTGFSYEQYF.

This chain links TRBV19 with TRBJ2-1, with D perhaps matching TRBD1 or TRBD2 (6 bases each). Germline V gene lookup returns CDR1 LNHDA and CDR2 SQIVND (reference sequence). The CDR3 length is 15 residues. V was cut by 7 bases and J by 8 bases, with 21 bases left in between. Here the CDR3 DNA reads TGTGCCAGTACCCAATCTGGGGGGCCTACGGATGAGCAGTTCTTC. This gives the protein CASTQSGGPTDEQFF.

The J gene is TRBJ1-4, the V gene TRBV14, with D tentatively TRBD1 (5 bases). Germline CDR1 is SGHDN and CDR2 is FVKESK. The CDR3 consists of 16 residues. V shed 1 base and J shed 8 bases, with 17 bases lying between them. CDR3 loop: CASSQVDSRAGEKLFF. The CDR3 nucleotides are TGTGCCAGCAGCCAAGTAGACAGTCGGGCGGGCGAAAAACTGTTTTTT.